Shown below are 6 T cell receptor beta chains from a single sample sequenced in a study of T-cell reconstitution after alpha-beta-depleted transplantation in children. Unique molecular identifiers were used to barcode this TCRbeta library. TCRdb re-called the PCR reads through MiXCR, storing one row per CDR3 protein. The data contain 500,000 to 750,000 distinct CDR3 sequences, 25% to 30% of them singletons. Sequencing used PBMCs, obtained before TCRalphabeta/CD19-depleted stem cell transplant. The source is a boy under three years old with Wiskott-Aldrich syndrome, due to receive a stem cell transplant.

The chain has TRBV5-6 and TRBJ1-1; D gene uncertain. Germline CDR1 reads SGHDT; CDR2 reads YYEEEE. The CDR3 length is 14 residues. Trimming removed 4 bases at V and 3 bases at J, with 13 bases between. In DNA form, the CDR3 reads TGTGCCAGCAGCCACTATCTTCGGGACACTGAAGCTTTCTTT. It codes for CASSHYLRDTEAFF.

This chain joins TRBV5-1 and TRBJ2-7; TRBD1 matches 9 bases. Germline V lookup: CDR1 SGHRS, CDR2 YFSETQ. The CDR3 sequence is 15 residues long. V trimming: 1 base; J trimming: 3 bases; junction bases outside the gene matches: 5. CDR3 residues: CASSLIPGQGYEQYF. CDR3 in DNA: TGCGCCAGCAGCTTGATCCCGGGACAGGGCTACGAGCAGTACTTC.

As to this clonotype: The junction shows a germline mismatch at one end, possibly a read error. The genes are TRBV20-1 and TRBJ2-1; TRBD2 matches at 11 bases. This CDR3 region has 20 residues. Germline CDR1 and CDR2: DFQATT and SNEGSKA (reference sequence). The CDR3 DNA sequence: TGCTGTGCTAGAGATCCTGAGGGAAGTAGCGGGAGGGGGTTTGGCAATGAGCAGTTCTTC. Amino acids: CCARDPEGSSGRGFGNEQFF.

This rearrangement joins TRBV10-3 to TRBJ2-7; 9 positions match TRBD2. The CDR3 covers 15 residues. The V and J ends lost 2 bases and 2 bases, in that order; junction bases with no gene match: 4. Germline V gene data show CDR1 as ENHRY and CDR2 as SYGVKD. This CDR3 is CAISEGRGGPYEQYF. CDR3 coding DNA: TGTGCCATCAGTGAGGGGCGGGGGGGTCCCTACGAGCAGTACTTC.

The genes are TRBV5-1 and TRBJ2-5; D unresolved. V lost 0 bases, J lost 3 bases, and 18 bases lay in between. CDR1 and CDR2 (germline): SGHRS, YFSETQ. There are 17 residues in the CDR3. DNA of the CDR3: TGCGCCAGCAGCTTGGCCGTGGGAAGCTACCCCAAAGAGACCCAGTACTTC. It is translated as CASSLAVGSYPKETQYF.

This clonotype was observed a handful of times. V is TRBV12-3 or TRBV12-4 and J is TRBJ2-1, with TRBD1 matching 7 bases. There are 13 residues in the CDR3. J was trimmed by 7 bases and V by 3 bases; bases with no gene match: 3. The CDR3 DNA sequence: TGTGCCAGCAGTTTGGGGGACAGTAATGAGCAGTTCTTC. Residues: CASSLGDSNEQFF.